This TCR beta chain was profiled in a study of Graves' ophthalmopathy and Graves' hyperthyroidism. Amplifying from RNA transcripts, the study obtained TCR beta CDR3 regions. Investigators did first-round RT-PCR with HTBI primers, then second-round multiplex PCR. MiXCR, applied by TCRdb to the multiplex PCR reads, yields one record per CDR3 protein. The sample lists about 58,000 distinct CDR3 sequences; roughly half were seen once. The clonotype comes from an adult woman with Graves' ophthalmopathy. The specimen was peripheral blood.

CDR3 in DNA: TGTGCCAGCAGCTACGCGGGACTAGCGGGAAAGGTCCTTAGCACAGATACGCAGTATTTT. Encoded protein: CASSYAGLAGKVLSTDTQYF. The J gene is TRBJ2-3, the V gene TRBV7-2; 13 positions match TRBD2. CDR1 is SGHTA and CDR2 is FQGNSA in the germline V gene. The CDR3 consists of 20 residues. V lost 4 bases to trimming and J lost 0 bases; unmatched junction nucleotides: 13. The whole variable domain, filled in from reference TRBV7-2 and TRBJ2-3, reads GAGVSQSPSNKVTEKGKDVELRCDPISGHTALYWYRQSLGQGLEFLIYFQGNSAPDKSGLPSDRFSAERTGGSVSTLTIQRTQQEDSAVYLCASSYAGLAGKVLSTDTQYFGPGTRLTVL.